One sample yielded the 18 T cell receptor beta chains listed below, sequenced in a study of somatic mutations in cytotoxic T cells in rheumatoid arthritis. Clones were sequenced by immunoSEQ multiplex PCR, and TCRdb holds only the in-frame ones, with some missing. The sample has under 3,500 clones, around four fifths seen once; the top ten hold under 30%. The sample consisted of CD8+ T cells sorted from blood. These receptor sequences come from a man aged 50 to 59 with rheumatoid arthritis.

The chain recombines TRBV7-3 with TRBJ2-7; D is unclear. V lost 2 bases and J lost 0, with 8 bases in between. Germline CDR1 reads SGHTA; CDR2 reads FQGTGA. The CDR3 is 14 amino acids. The CDR3 loop reads CASSLHADSYEQYF. The CDR3 DNA follows: TGTGCCAGCAGCTTACACGCGGACTCCTACGAGCAGTACTTC.

The chain couples TRBV9 to TRBJ2-7; tentative D call: TRBD2 (6 bases). Germline CDR1 SGDLS, CDR2 YYNGEE. There are 14 residues in the CDR3. The V end lost 0 bases, the J end lost 7 bases, and 14 bases lay between the germline ends. The CDR3: CASSVAWAGGEQYF. The CDR3 DNA follows: TGTGCCAGCAGCGTAGCTTGGGCAGGAGGGGAGCAGTACTTC.

This sequence joins TRBV2 and TRBJ2-7; TRBD2 aligns across 16 bases. Germline values: CDR1 SNHLY, CDR2 FYNNEI. There are 18 residues in the CDR3. V was pared by 2 bases and J by 4 bases, with 8 bases of the junction left unmatched. The CDR3 sequence is CASSELGTSGRAGYEQYF. DNA of the CDR3: TGTGCCAGCAGTGAACTAGGGACTAGCGGGAGGGCCGGGTACGAGCAGTACTTC. The full variable domain, its missing parts supplied by reference TRBV2 and TRBJ2-7, is EPEVTQTPSHQVTQMGQEVILRCVPISNHLYFYWYRQILGQKVEFLVSFYNNEISEKSEIFDDQFSVERPDGSNFTLKIRSTKLEDSAMYFCASSELGTSGRAGYEQYFGPGTRLTVT.

The V and J genes are TRBV10-3 and TRBJ2-2; tentative D call: TRBD1 (6 bases). The CDR3 totals 14 residues. Germline CDR1 reads ENHRY; CDR2 reads SYGVKD. Trimming pared 11 bases from V and 0 bases from J, leaving 13 bases between. CDR3 coding DNA: TGTGCCGCCGGGACACCCACGAACACCGGGGAGCTGTTTTTT. This encodes CAAGTPTNTGELFF.

This rearrangement joins TRBV5-1 to TRBJ2-5; 8 bases agree with TRBD2. The CDR3 totals 14 residues. Germline-derived CDR1 and CDR2 are SGHRS and YFSETQ. The V gene end was trimmed by 2 bases and the J gene end by 4 bases; junction bases not matched to a gene: 4. This CDR3 reads CASSFTAGVETQYF. In DNA, the CDR3 is TGCGCCAGCAGCTTCACAGCGGGAGTAGAGACCCAGTACTTC.

This rearrangement joins TRBV4-1 to TRBJ2-1; 11 bases map to TRBD2. V gave up 5 bases and J gave up 6 bases; unmatched junction bases: 6. Germline lookup yields CDR1 MGHRA and CDR2 YSYEKL. CDR3 length: 15 amino acids. CDR3 protein: CASSLTSGSFNEQFF. CDR3 bases: TGCGCCAGCAGCTTAACTAGCGGGAGTTTCAATGAGCAGTTCTTC.

The chain recombines TRBV5-1 with TRBJ1-1; maybe TRBD1 (5 bases). Germline V gives CDR1 SGHRS, CDR2 YFSETQ. CDR3 size: 14 residues. The V and J ends lost 5 bases and 1 base respectively, with 12 bases between them. For the CDR3, the DNA is TGCGCCAGCAGTCCCATGGGGGGGAACACTGAAGCTTTCTTT. This sequence encodes CASSPMGGNTEAFF.

This chain connects TRBV7-9 to TRBJ2-3, with D uncertain. The germline gives CDR1 SEHNR, CDR2 FQNEAQ (reference sequence). Trimming shortened V by 6 bases and J by 3 bases, and 13 bases separated the two germline ends. This CDR3 has 14 amino acids. In DNA form, the CDR3 reads TGTGCCAGCAGTCTAACTACCGTAACAGATACGCAGTATTTT. Amino acid sequence: CASSLTTVTDTQYF.

The chain couples TRBV9 to TRBJ2-3; 7 nucleotides match TRBD2. Trimming at V came to 4 bases and at J to 0 bases, leaving 11 bases not matched to a gene. CDR1 is SGDLS, CDR2 YYNGEE, per germline. The CDR3 totals 17 residues. CDR3 region: CASSSMWGGGSTDTQYF. CDR3 coding DNA: TGTGCCAGCAGCTCCATGTGGGGCGGGGGAAGCACAGATACGCAGTATTTT.

The chain joins TRBV6-5 to TRBJ2-3; D is ambiguous. V lost 7 bases to trimming and J lost 4 bases, with 12 bases between them. The CDR3 has 13 residues. Germline lookup yields CDR1 MNHEY and CDR2 SVGAGI. The CDR3 DNA reads TGTGCCAGCACGGAGTCCGAGCCAGATACGCAGTATTTT. Protein: CASTESEPDTQYF.

This clone is labeled as large (0.1 to 1%). The gene calls are TRBV7-9 and TRBJ2-7, with TRBD1 identical over 7 bases. The V and J ends lost 4 bases and 4 bases, in that order; junction bases with no gene match: 4. Germline lookup yields CDR1 SEHNR and CDR2 FQNEAQ (reference sequence). The CDR3 extends over 13 amino acids. CDR3 amino acids: CASSSGQNYEQYF. The CDR3 region has the DNA TGTGCCAGCAGCTCGGGACAGAATTACGAGCAGTACTTC.

This chain links TRBV4-3 with TRBJ2-7; weak D call: TRBD1 (6 bases). The ends were cut back, 0 bases at V and 0 bases at J, with 12 bases in the middle. Germline CDR1 is LGHNA and CDR2 is YSLEER. CDR3 length: 16 residues. CDR3 region: CASSQEREGGSYEQYF. The CDR3 DNA reads as TGCGCCAGCAGCCAAGAAAGGGAAGGGGGCTCCTACGAGCAGTACTTC.

This clone was seen a few times. The chain recombines TRBV30 with TRBJ1-3, with unresolved D. Between the trimmed V and J ends, which lost 4 bases and 1 base, there was a span of 5 bases. The CDR3 contains 12 residues. Germline CDR1 and CDR2: GTSNPN and SVGIG (reference sequence). Written as DNA, the CDR3 is TGTGCCTGGAAGCGGTCTGGAAACACCATATATTTT. The encoded protein is CAWKRSGNTIYF.

The CDR3 sequence is CSVLIADHYEQYF. The CDR3, as DNA: TGCAGCGTTTTGATAGCGGACCACTACGAGCAGTACTTC. The chain uses TRBV29-1 and TRBJ2-7; possible D gene TRBD2, 6 bases. Germline CDR1 SQVTM, CDR2 ANQGSEA. The CDR3 has 13 residues. Trimming took 5 bases from V and 3 from J, leaving 14 bases between them.

The chain has TRBV19 and TRBJ2-1; 10 bases agree with TRBD2. This CDR3 has 16 amino acids. V lost 5 bases to trimming and J lost 2 bases; unmatched junction nucleotides: 6. From germline, CDR1 is LNHDA and CDR2 SQIVND (reference sequence). CDR3 amino acids: CASSPRAGGPYNEQFF. The CDR3 region has the DNA TGTGCCAGTAGTCCGAGAGCGGGAGGGCCCTACAATGAGCAGTTCTTC.

This clone came up once. The CDR3 reads CATLKGANVLTF. Written as DNA, the CDR3 is TGTGCCACCTTAAAAGGGGCCAACGTCCTGACTTTC. This chain joins TRBV28 and TRBJ2-6, with D hard to call. The V end lost 10 bases, the J end lost 4 bases, and 8 bases lay between the germline ends. Germline-derived CDR1 and CDR2 are MDHEN and SYDVKM. This CDR3 region has 12 residues.

This chain links TRBV19 with TRBJ2-7; TRBD2 might be the D (6 bases). V was clipped by 5 bases and J by 5 bases, with 13 bases between them. Germline V gives CDR1 LNHDA, CDR2 SQIVND (reference sequence). The CDR3 loop spans 13 amino acids. Here the CDR3 reads CASSLEGQDEQYF. For the CDR3, the DNA is TGTGCCAGTAGTCTGGAGGGCCAAGACGAGCAGTACTTC.

V usage is TRBV5-8 and J usage is TRBJ2-1; no reliable D call. CDR1 and CDR2 from the germline V gene are SGHTS and YDEGEE. The CDR3 runs to 14 residues. CDR3 nucleotide sequence: TGTGCTTCCGGCCCGGAGATCTCCTACAATGAGCAGTTCTTC. This gives the protein CASGPEISYNEQFF.